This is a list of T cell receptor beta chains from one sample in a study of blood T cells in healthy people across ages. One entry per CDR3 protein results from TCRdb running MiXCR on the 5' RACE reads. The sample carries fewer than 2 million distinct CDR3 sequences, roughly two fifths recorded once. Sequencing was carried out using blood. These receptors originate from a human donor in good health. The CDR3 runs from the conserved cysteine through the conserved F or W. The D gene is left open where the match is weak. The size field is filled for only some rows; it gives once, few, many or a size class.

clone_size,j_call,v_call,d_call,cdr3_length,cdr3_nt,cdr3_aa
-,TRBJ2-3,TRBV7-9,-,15,TGTGCCAGCAGCTTAGTCGTTATGGTGGGTGGTGCGCAGTATTTT,CASSLVVMVGGAQYF
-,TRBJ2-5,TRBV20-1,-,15,TGCAGTGCTAGAGCTCCCTCCGTCACCCACAATGAGCAGTACTTC,CSARAPSVTHNEQYF
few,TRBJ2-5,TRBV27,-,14,TGTGCCAGCAGAAGGCAGGGGTATCAAGAGACCCAGTACTTC,CASRRQGYQETQYF
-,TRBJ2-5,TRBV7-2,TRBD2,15,TGTGCCAGCAGCTTAGAAGCGGGGCTAGGGGAGACCCAGTACTTC,CASSLEAGLGETQYF
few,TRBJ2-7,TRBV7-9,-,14,TGTGCCAGCAGCTTAGGGGGTCAGGTGGACGAGCAGTACTTC,CASSLGGQVDEQYF
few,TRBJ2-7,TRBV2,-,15,TGTGCCAGCAGTGAAGACCCTAGCCCCGCCAACGAGCAGTACTTC,CASSEDPSPANEQYF
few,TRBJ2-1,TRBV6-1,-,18,TGTGCCAGCAGTCTCACCGGGACCCTCAGGAGCTCCTACAATGAGCAGTTCTTC,CASSLTGTLRSSYNEQFF
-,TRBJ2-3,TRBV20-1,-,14,TGCAGTGCCAAGGACCCACTGCTCACAGATACGCAGTATTTT,CSAKDPLLTDTQYF
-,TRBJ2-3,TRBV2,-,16,TGTGCCGCGGGCGGGTGGATGGGGCCCTCCACAGATACGCAGTATTTT,CAAGGWMGPSTDTQYF
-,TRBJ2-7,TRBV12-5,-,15,TGTGCTAGTGGTTTGAATCTCCGCAGACCTTACGAGCAGTACTTC,CASGLNLRRPYEQYF
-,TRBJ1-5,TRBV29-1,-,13,TGCAGCGTCGCCCGGGAGAGAGATCAGCCCCAGCATTTT,CSVARERDQPQHF
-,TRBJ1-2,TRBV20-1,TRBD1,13,TGCAGTACTAGGGGGCAAGGAGGCTATGGCTACACCTTT,CSTRGQGGYGYTF
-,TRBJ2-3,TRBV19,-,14,TGTGCCAGTAGTATCCGAAGGGGTACAGATACGCAGTATTTT,CASSIRRGTDTQYF
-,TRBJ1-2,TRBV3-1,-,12,TGTGCCAGCAGCCAGGGATGGAGTGGCTACACCTTC,CASSQGWSGYTF
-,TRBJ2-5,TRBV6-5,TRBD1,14,TGTGCCAGCAGTTACGGGGACAGTGCAGAGACCCAGTACTTC,CASSYGDSAETQYF
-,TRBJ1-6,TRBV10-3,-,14,TGTGCCATCAAGACAGCGGGACCTAATTCACCCCTCCACTTT,CAIKTAGPNSPLHF
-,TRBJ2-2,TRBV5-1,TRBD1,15,TGCGCCAGCAGCCCGAGTGGGACAGGGGCCGGGGAGCTGTTTTTT,CASSPSGTGAGELFF
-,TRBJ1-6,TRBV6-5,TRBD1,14,TGTGCCAACACCCGGGGACAGAGAAATTCACCCCTCCACTTT,CANTRGQRNSPLHF
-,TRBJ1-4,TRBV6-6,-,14,TGTGCCAGCAGATCGACAGTAGATAATGAAAAACTGTTTTTT,CASRSTVDNEKLFF
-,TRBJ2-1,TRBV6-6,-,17,TGTGCCAGCAGTTGCAGGCCGAAAACAGGGGAGGGAAATGAGCAGTTCTTC,CASSCRPKTGEGNEQFF
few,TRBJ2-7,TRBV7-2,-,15,TGTGCCAGCAGCCCCGATAGGGCAGGGGTTTACGAGCAGTACTTC,CASSPDRAGVYEQYF
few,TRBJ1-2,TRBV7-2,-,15,TGTGCCAGCAGCTTAGATCAGGGGTCGTTGGGGGGCTACACCTTC,CASSLDQGSLGGYTF
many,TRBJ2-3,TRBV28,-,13,TGTGCCAGCAGTTTAAGTTCGGGAGATACGCAGTATTTT,CASSLSSGDTQYF
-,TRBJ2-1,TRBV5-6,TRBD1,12,TGTGCCAGCACCTTATACAGGGGTGAGCAGTTCTTC,CASTLYRGEQFF
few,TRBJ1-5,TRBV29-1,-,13,TGCAGCGTTGGGGCGGATTCTGGTCGGCCCCAGCATTTT,CSVGADSGRPQHF
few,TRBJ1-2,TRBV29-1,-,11,TGCAGCGGTCGCGGGTTCGGGGGCTACACCTTC,CSGRGFGGYTF
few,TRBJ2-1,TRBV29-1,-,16,TGCAGCGTTGAAGATCGACAGGCCAACTCCTACAATGAGCAGTTCTTC,CSVEDRQANSYNEQFF
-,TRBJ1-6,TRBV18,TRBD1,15,TGTGCCAGCTCACCACCGTCCAGGGGGTTCGTGTCCCTCCACTTT,CASSPPSRGFVSLHF
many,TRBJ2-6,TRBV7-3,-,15,TGTGCCAGCAGCTTAACGCCCTCTGGGGCCAACGTCCTGACTTTC,CASSLTPSGANVLTF
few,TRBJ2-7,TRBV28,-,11,TGTGCCAGCGGCCACCGTAGCGAGCAGTACTTC,CASGHRSEQYF
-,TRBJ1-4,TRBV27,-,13,TGTGCCAGCAGTTTGGGGGCAGATGAAAAACTGTTTTTT,CASSLGADEKLFF
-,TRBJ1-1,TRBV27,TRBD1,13,TGTGCCAGCAGTTTCTTGACAGGGCCTGAAGCTTTCTTT,CASSFLTGPEAFF
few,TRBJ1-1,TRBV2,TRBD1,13,TGTGCCAGCAGTGGGGACAGGGTAAAGGAAGCTTTCTTT,CASSGDRVKEAFF
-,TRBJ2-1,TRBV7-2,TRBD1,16,TGTGCCAGCAGCTTAAGGGGACAGCTGTCCTACAATGAGCAGTTCTTC,CASSLRGQLSYNEQFF
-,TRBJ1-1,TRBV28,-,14,TGTGCCAGCAGTTTATTGCGGGATTCCGCTGAAGCTTTCTTT,CASSLLRDSAEAFF
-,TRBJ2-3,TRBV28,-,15,TGTGCCAGCAGTTTGGGGCGGGGTGCGGCAGATACGCAGTATTTT,CASSLGRGAADTQYF
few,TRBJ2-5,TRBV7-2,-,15,TGTGCCAGCAGCTTGGGGGGAGGGGGTTGGGAGACCCAGTACTTC,CASSLGGGGWETQYF
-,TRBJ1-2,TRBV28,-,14,TGTGCCACCGAGAACCCAGGGCGACAGTATGGCTACACCTTC,CATENPGRQYGYTF
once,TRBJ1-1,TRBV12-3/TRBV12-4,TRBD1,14,TGTGCCAGCAGACCACAGGGGGGGAACACTGAAGCTTTCTTT,CASRPQGGNTEAFF
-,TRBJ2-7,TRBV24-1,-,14,TGTGCCACCAGTCCTACGTTTAATCCTTACGAGCAGTACTTC,CATSPTFNPYEQYF
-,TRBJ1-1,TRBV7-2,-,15,TGTGCCGGCAGCTTACGGGGACATCTGAACACTGAAGCTTTCTTT,CAGSLRGHLNTEAFF
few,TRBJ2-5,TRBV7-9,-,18,TGTGCCAGCGCCAAAAGCCCTACGGGACTGGGGAACCAAGAGACCCAGTACTTC,CASAKSPTGLGNQETQYF
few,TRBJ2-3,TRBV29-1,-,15,TGCAGCGTCCAGGTGACAGGGACTAGCACAGATACGCAGTATTTT,CSVQVTGTSTDTQYF
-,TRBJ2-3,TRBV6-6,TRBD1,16,TGTGCCAGCACCAACGAGGGGGACAGGGCCCCGGATACGCAGTATTTT,CASTNEGDRAPDTQYF
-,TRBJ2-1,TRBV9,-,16,TGTGCCAGCAGCGCCCGCGGAGGGAGCTCCTACAATGAGCAGTTCTTC,CASSARGGSSYNEQFF
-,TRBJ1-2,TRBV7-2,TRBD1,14,TGTGCCAGCAGCTCACAGGGGGGTGACTATGGCTACACCTTC,CASSSQGGDYGYTF
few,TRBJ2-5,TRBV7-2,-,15,TGTGCCAGCAGCTTAATCGGCTCCAAGGGGGAGACCCAGTACTTC,CASSLIGSKGETQYF
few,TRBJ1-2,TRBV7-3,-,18,TGTGCCAGCAACCTCTCCCGATACGGGCAGGGGACGATCTATGGCTACACCTTC,CASNLSRYGQGTIYGYTF
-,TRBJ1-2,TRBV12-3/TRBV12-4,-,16,TGTGCCAGCAGTTTTGGCGAATACCGCAGCTTAAATGGCTACACCTTC,CASSFGEYRSLNGYTF